This T cell receptor (beta chain) was obtained from a study of blood T cells in healthy people across ages. This clonotype was seen once. Its antigen is unknown. The use of a sample-barcoded 5' primer and a J-beta primer mix characterized a second PCR of about 7 to 12 cycles. Every sample produced at least 3 million CDR3-containing paired-end reads. TCRdb independently ran MiXCR on the 5' RACE reads; one entry per CDR3 protein. Here the sample spans over a million distinct CDR3 sequences, 59% being singletons. CDR1 and CDR2 from the germline V gene are DFQATT and SNEGSKA (reference sequence). The trim removed 3 bases at V and 3 bases at J, leaving 7 bases unmatched. The CDR3 length is 15 residues. Whole-study findings and limits: Conclusively comparing naive with antigen-experienced cells was impossible with unsorted PBMCs. The donors' CMV status was not determined, possibly confounding changes in expanded clonotypes.

The specimen was blood. The chain carries TRBV20-1 and TRBJ1-5; 8 bases line up with TRBD1. The TCR originated in a man between 18 and 29 years old in good health. The CDR3 here is CSASPPGGFNQPQHF. The CDR3 DNA sequence: TGCAGTGCTAGTCCGCCAGGGGGCTTCAATCAGCCCCAGCATTTT.